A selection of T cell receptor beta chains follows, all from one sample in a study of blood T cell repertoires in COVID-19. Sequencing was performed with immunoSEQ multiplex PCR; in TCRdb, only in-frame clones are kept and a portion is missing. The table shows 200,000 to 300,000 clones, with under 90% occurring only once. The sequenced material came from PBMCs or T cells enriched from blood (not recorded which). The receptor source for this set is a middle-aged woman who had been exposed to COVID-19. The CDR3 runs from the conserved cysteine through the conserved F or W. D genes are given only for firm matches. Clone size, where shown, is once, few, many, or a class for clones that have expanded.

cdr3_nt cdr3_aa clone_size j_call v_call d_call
TGTGCCAGCAGTGCAAGGACAGGGGGGAGTGATACGCAGTATTTT CASSARTGGSDTQYF NA TRBJ2-3 TRBV2 TRBD1
TGTGCCATCAGTGAGGGGGACAGCTATGGCTACACCTTC CAISEGDSYGYTF NA TRBJ1-2 TRBV10-3 TRBD1
TGTGCCAGCCCTTCCGGGTGCGGGGCCTACGAGCAGTACTTC CASPSGCGAYEQYF NA TRBJ2-7 TRBV7-3 NA
TGTGCCAGCAGCGATCATGGGGCCAACACTGAAGCTTTCTTT CASSDHGANTEAFF few TRBJ1-1 TRBV7-3 NA
TGCGCCAGCAGCTTGGCGCTGGACAGCTTGAGCTCCTACGAGCAGTACTTC CASSLALDSLSSYEQYF NA TRBJ2-7 TRBV5-1 NA
TGTGCCAGCAGTGTTAGCGGGGTTGAAGAGACCCAGTACTTC CASSVSGVEETQYF once TRBJ2-5 TRBV2 TRBD2
TGTGCCAGCAGCCGGAGTAGGCCAGAGACCCAGTACTTC CASSRSRPETQYF NA TRBJ2-5 TRBV12-3/TRBV12-4 NA
TGTGCCAGCAGCCAAACTACAGGGGGCGGTCAGCCCCAGCATTTT CASSQTTGGGQPQHF NA TRBJ1-5 TRBV3-1/TRBV3-2 TRBD1
TGTGCCAGCAGCCGACCCTTAGCGGGGGGGCGTCCCGGGGAGCTGTTTTTT CASSRPLAGGRPGELFF few TRBJ2-2 TRBV27 TRBD2
TGTGCCAGCAGTGATCGACAGGGGAATGAGCAGTTCTTC CASSDRQGNEQFF few TRBJ2-1 TRBV6-1 TRBD1
TGTGCCAGCAGTTTAGCGGGGAGCCGAGGCTACACCTTC CASSLAGSRGYTF NA TRBJ1-2 TRBV12-3/TRBV12-4 NA